The 5 T cell receptor beta chains below all came from one sample that was sequenced in a study of cytomegalovirus exposure and HLA in healthy donors. It was with 60 Vbeta and 13 Jbeta primers that the PCR ran. The assay was immunoSEQ multiplex PCR, and TCRdb's table has in-frame clones only and misses some. The sample consists of about 160,000 clones, 80% of them appearing once. Sequenced material: PBMCs. The source is a woman aged 45-65 years in good health and CMV-seropositive.

This rearrangement joins TRBV7-3 to TRBJ2-1, with TRBD2 matching over 9 bases. J gave up 6 bases and V 1 base, and 7 bases lay outside the gene matches. The CDR3 is 16 residues long. In germline, CDR1 is SGHTA, CDR2 FQGTGA. CDR3 nucleotide sequence: TGTGCCAGCAGCTTAAGCGGCGGGGGGGGTCTCAATGAGCAGTTCTTC. Encoded protein: CASSLSGGGGLNEQFF.

This chain connects TRBV5-1 to TRBJ1-3; no definite D call. V was shortened by 6 bases and J by 2 bases, with 6 bases between the two germline ends. The CDR3 runs 12 residues. Germline CDR1 SGHRS, CDR2 YFSETQ. CDR3 coding DNA: TGCGCCAGCACGGGTACTGGAAACACCATATATTTT. It specifies CASTGTGNTIYF.

V and J are TRBV4-2 and TRBJ1-4; 7 bases match TRBD1. CDR3 length equals 15 residues. The ends lost 3 bases at V and 4 bases at J; junction bases unmatched: 5. Germline V gene sequence: CDR1 LGHNA, CDR2 YNFKEQ. The CDR3 DNA reads as TGTGCCAGCAGCCAGGAGCACAGGGGTAATGAAAAACTGTTTTTT. Translation gives CASSQEHRGNEKLFF.

J is TRBJ2-1 and V is TRBV14; 9 bases are shared with TRBD1. Per the germline V gene, CDR1 is SGHDN and CDR2 is FVKESK. J gave up 6 bases and V 0 bases, and 9 bases lay outside the gene matches. The CDR3 is 17 residues long. The CDR3 sequence is CASSQEGRDRVGNEQFF. The CDR3 region has the DNA TGTGCCAGCAGCCAAGAGGGACGGGACAGGGTAGGCAATGAGCAGTTCTTC.

V and J are TRBV5-1 and TRBJ2-5, with TRBD2 identical over 10 bases. The DNA end favors TRBJ2-7, so the J call may be wrong. CDR3 length: 18 amino acids. Looked up from germline, CDR1 is SGHRS and CDR2 is YFSETQ. The chain's CDR3 is CASSLADHGSGGLYEQYF. Written as DNA, the CDR3 is TGCGCCAGCAGCTTGGCCGATCACGGTAGCGGGGGGCTCTACGAGCAGTACTTC.